Following are 15 T cell receptor beta chains from one sample sequenced in a study of blood T cells in healthy people across ages. The authors ran a second PCR of 7 to 11 cycles using a sample-barcoded 5' primer and a J-beta primer mix. TCRdb used MiXCR to reprocess the 5' RACE reads, holding one entry per CDR3 protein. The sample has over a million distinct CDR3 sequences; approximately 40% are singletons. The sequencing sample was made of blood. The source of these receptors is a woman between 18 and 29 years old in good health.

V gene TRBV7-8 combines with J gene TRBJ2-5, with D possibly being TRBD1 (6 bases). The DNA end lines up better with TRBJ2-7; the J call may be wrong. Per germline, CDR1 SGHVS and CDR2 FQNEAQ. There are 14 residues in the CDR3. CDR3 nucleotides: TGTGCCAGCAGCTCCCCAGGACAGCTGGACGAGCAGTACTTC. Encoded protein: CASSSPGQLDEQYF.

This rearrangement joins TRBV25-1 to TRBJ1-6, with unresolved D. This CDR3 has 15 amino acids. Trimming pared 0 bases from V and 10 bases from J, leaving 13 bases between. The germline V gene encodes CDR1 MGHDK and CDR2 SYGVNS. CDR3 coding DNA: TGTGCCAGCAGTGAATATTTCTTTGAGAAGTCACCCCTCCACTTT. Its translation is CASSEYFFEKSPLHF.

The sample holds a few counts of this clonotype. This chain uses TRBV2 with TRBJ2-1; 8 bases agree with TRBD2. The CDR3 is made up of 16 amino acids. Germline values: CDR1 SNHLY, CDR2 FYNNEI. The CDR3 spells CAVRGGRDSSYNEQFF. The CDR3 region has the DNA TGTGCAGTACGGGGGGGACGCGATAGCTCCTACAATGAGCAGTTCTTC.

This clonotype was counted a few times. The CDR3: CASSPEPASSHPNEQFF. The CDR3 bases are TGTGCCAGCAGCCCGGAGCCGGCTAGCTCACACCCGAATGAGCAGTTCTTC. J is TRBJ2-1 and V is TRBV12-3 or TRBV12-4, with a weak D call TRBD2 (5 bases). The V and J ends lost 6 bases and 7 bases respectively, with 25 bases between them. The CDR3 totals 17 residues.

This clonotype was detected only a few times. The gene calls are TRBV20-1 and TRBJ2-3; D perhaps matches TRBD2 (6 bases). Per germline, CDR1 DFQATT and CDR2 SNEGSKA (reference sequence). Trimming shortened V by 5 bases and J by 2 bases, and 17 bases separated the two germline ends. This CDR3 is built from 15 residues. The CDR3 reads CSAPTSGVLTDTQYF. The CDR3 nucleotides are TGCAGTGCTCCAACTTCGGGGGTGCTCACAGATACGCAGTATTTT.

This clonotype turned up a few times. The CDR3 loop is CSARGLGFGETQYF. The CDR3 DNA follows: TGCAGTGCTAGAGGATTAGGGTTTGGAGAGACCCAGTACTTC. This sequence joins TRBV20-1 and TRBJ2-5; D ambiguous. Trimming took 1 base from V and 4 from J, leaving 13 bases between them. CDR3 length: 14 amino acids. The germline gives CDR1 DFQATT, CDR2 SNEGSKA (reference sequence).

The V gene is TRBV9, the J gene TRBJ2-7, with 10 bases aligning to TRBD1. V shed 4 bases and J 5 bases; nucleotides not matched to a gene: 12. Looked up from germline, CDR1 is SGDLS and CDR2 is YYNGEE. The CDR3 has 16 residues. The CDR3 protein is CASSPAGTGVIHEQYF. The DNA of the CDR3 is TGTGCCAGCAGCCCAGCTGGGACAGGGGTTATCCACGAGCAGTACTTC.

The chain uses TRBV11-2 and TRBJ2-2; the match to TRBD1 covers 9 bases. The trim removed 5 bases at V and 7 bases at J, leaving 11 bases unmatched. The CDR3 extends over 16 amino acids. Germline V gives CDR1 SGHAT, CDR2 FQNNGV. The CDR3 region is CASSRPRTGEIGELFF. In DNA form, the CDR3 reads TGTGCCAGCAGCCGGCCTAGGACAGGGGAGATCGGGGAGCTGTTTTTT.

This clonotype was counted a single time. The gene calls are TRBV5-1 and TRBJ2-4, with D perhaps TRBD2 (5 bases). With the DNA end fitting TRBJ2-7 better, the J assignment may be wrong. Germline CDR1 and CDR2: SGHRS and YFSETQ. The CDR3 spans 13 residues. Here the CDR3 DNA reads TGCGCCAGCAGCCCGGACGGGGACTACGAGCAGTACTTC. Translation gives CASSPDGDYEQYF.

This clonotype showed up just a few times. The rearrangement joins TRBV21-1 to TRBJ1-1; TRBD1 is the table's D call and was not checked against the DNA. TRBV21-1 is labeled a pseudogene. This CDR3 is built from 11 residues. In DNA, the CDR3 is TGTGCCAGCAGCAACAGGGGTGTAGCTTTCTTT. Translation: CASSNRGVAFF.

The rearrangement uses TRBV12-3 or TRBV12-4 and TRBJ1-5; D is unclear. The CDR3 has 17 residues. V lost 0 bases to trimming and J lost 2 bases, with 14 bases between them. The CDR3 DNA reads TGTGCCAGCAGTTTAGCGGGTTCCCACGCCGGCAATCAGCCCCAGCATTTT. Encoded protein: CASSLAGSHAGNQPQHF.

This chain links TRBV7-6 with TRBJ2-2; D might be TRBD2 (5 bases). V lost 4 bases, J lost 0 bases, and 12 bases lay in between. CDR3 length equals 16 residues. Germline V lookup: CDR1 SGHVS, CDR2 FNYEAQ. CDR3 in amino acids: CASSSRTHANTGELFF. CDR3 DNA: TGTGCCAGCAGCTCACGGACTCACGCGAACACCGGGGAGCTGTTTTTT.

This clonotype was observed a handful of times. The chain uses TRBV11-2 and TRBJ2-3, with D tentatively TRBD2 (6 bases). The CDR3 sequence is 12 residues long. Germline CDR1 SGHAT, CDR2 FQNNGV. Trimming removed 3 bases at V and 10 bases at J, with 11 bases between. The CDR3 region is CASSLGGLAQYF. The CDR3 DNA sequence: TGTGCCAGCAGCTTGGGAGGTCTGGCGCAGTATTTT.

In its sample, this clonotype was seen a few times. The chain carries TRBV6-6 and TRBJ1-4, with 8 bases aligning to TRBD1. Losses at the gene ends were 2 bases for V and 8 bases for J; bases not matched to a gene: 10. The CDR3 loop spans 16 amino acids. CDR1 is MNHNY and CDR2 is SVGAGI in the germline V gene (reference sequence). The CDR3 sequence: CASSYVDRGGREKLFF. The CDR3 nucleotides read TGTGCCAGCAGTTACGTCGACAGGGGCGGCCGGGAAAAACTGTTTTTT.

This clonotype was detected a few times. The V and J genes are TRBV24-1 and TRBJ2-1; TRBD2 agrees at 9 bases. This CDR3 has 15 residues. Germline V gene lookup returns CDR1 KGHDR and CDR2 SFDVKD. J lost 5 bases, V lost 7 bases, and 8 bases had no gene match. CDR3 protein: CATSKPGLAHNEQFF. The DNA of the CDR3 is TGTGCCACCAGCAAACCGGGACTAGCCCACAATGAGCAGTTCTTC.